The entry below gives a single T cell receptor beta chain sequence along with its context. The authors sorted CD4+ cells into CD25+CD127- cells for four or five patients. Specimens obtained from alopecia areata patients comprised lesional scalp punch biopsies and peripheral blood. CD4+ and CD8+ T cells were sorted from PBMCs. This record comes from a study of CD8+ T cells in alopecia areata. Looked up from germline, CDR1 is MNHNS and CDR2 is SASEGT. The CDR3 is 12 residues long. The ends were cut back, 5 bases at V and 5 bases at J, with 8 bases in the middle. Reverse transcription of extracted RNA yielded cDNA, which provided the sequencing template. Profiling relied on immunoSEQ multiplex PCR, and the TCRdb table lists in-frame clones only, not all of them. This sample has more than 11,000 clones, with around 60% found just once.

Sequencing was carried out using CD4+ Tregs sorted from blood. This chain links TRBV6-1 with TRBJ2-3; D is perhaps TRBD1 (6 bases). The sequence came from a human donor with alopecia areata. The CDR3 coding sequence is TGTGCCAGCAGTCTCAGGGGAGATACGCAGTATTTT. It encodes CASSLRGDTQYF.